Below are 14 T cell receptor beta chains sequenced from a single sample in a study of blood T cell repertoires in COVID-19. Generated by immunoSEQ multiplex PCR, the TCRdb table keeps only in-frame clones and is missing some. The data show 250,000 to 400,000 clones, with about nine tenths seen just once and 1% held by the top ten. The material sequenced was peripheral blood. Receptors originate from a man in his fifties with active or convalescent COVID-19.

The chain links TRBV28 to TRBJ2-7, with 8 bases lining up with TRBD1. Germline CDR1 and CDR2: MDHEN and SYDVKM. The V segment lost 6 bases and the J segment 5 bases; nucleotides outside the gene matches: 15. The CDR3 sequence is 16 residues long. The CDR3 coding sequence is TGTGCCAGCAGCAACCCGACCCGGACAGGGATCGACGAGCAGTACTTC. Its translation is CASSNPTRTGIDEQYF.

This chain uses TRBV18 with TRBJ1-6; D remains unclear. The CDR3 sequence is 13 residues long. With 3 bases removed from V and 14 bases from J, the gap between germline ends came to 14 bases. The V gene's germline CDR1 is KGHSH and CDR2 LQKENI. The CDR3 coding sequence is TGTGCCAGCTCACCGGGAAGCCTGGAGGCCCTCCACTTT. Amino acids: CASSPGSLEALHF.

The V and J genes are TRBV5-1 and TRBJ2-7; 7 nucleotides agree with TRBD1. The V gene end was trimmed by 4 bases and the J gene end by 5 bases; junction bases not matched to a gene: 9. The CDR3 contains 14 residues. Germline CDR1 and CDR2: SGHRS and YFSETQ. CDR3 sequence reads: CASSKNPDRDEQYF. The CDR3 region has the DNA TGCGCCAGCAGCAAAAATCCTGACAGGGACGAGCAGTACTTC.

Only one count was recorded for this clone. The V and J genes are TRBV28 and TRBJ1-2, with 9 bases matching TRBD1. The junction had 9 bases not matched to a gene; V was cut back by 3 bases and J by 7 bases. The germline gives CDR1 MDHEN, CDR2 SYDVKM. The CDR3 is made up of 15 amino acids. The CDR3 DNA sequence: TGTGCCAGCAGTTTGGGGGACAGGGTGCAGAGTGGCTACACCTTC. It is translated as CASSLGDRVQSGYTF.

The sample holds one count of this clone. Other nucleotide sequences in the sample specify the same CDR3. The chain is built from TRBV27 and TRBJ2-2, with TRBD1 identical over 7 bases. This CDR3 comprises 15 residues. V lost 2 bases and J lost 2; bases outside the gene matches: 2. The germline gives CDR1 MNHEY, CDR2 SMNVEV (reference sequence). Here the CDR3 reads CASSLDRANTGELFF. The DNA for the CDR3 is TGTGCCAGCAGTTTAGACAGGGCAAACACCGGGGAGCTGTTTTTT.

This clone was counted between two and nine times. This chain connects TRBV18 to TRBJ1-5; 7 bases fit TRBD1. V gave up 6 bases and J gave up 4 bases; unmatched junction bases: 3. The CDR3 totals 13 residues. CDR1 is KGHSH, CDR2 LQKENI, per germline. The CDR3 nucleotides are TGTGCCAGCTCCCCGGGACAGAATCAGCCCCAGCATTTT. As protein: CASSPGQNQPQHF. Drawing the rest from reference TRBV18 and TRBJ1-5, the complete variable domain is NAGVMQNPRHLVRRRGQEARLRCSPMKGHSHVYWYRQLPEEGLKFMVYLQKENIIDESGMPKERFSAEFPKEGPSILRIQQVVRGDSAAYFCASSPGQNQPQHFGDGTRLSIL.

The chain has TRBV24-1 and TRBJ2-3; 9 bases are shared with TRBD1. CDR1 is KGHDR, CDR2 SFDVKD, per germline. The CDR3 is 15 residues long. V lost 4 bases to trimming and J lost 0 bases; unmatched junction nucleotides: 1. The CDR3 DNA reads TGTGCCACCAGTGACGGACAGGGGAGCACAGATACGCAGTATTTT. This encodes CATSDGQGSTDTQYF.

The chain joins TRBV7-9 to TRBJ1-1; D unclear. V was shortened by 6 bases and J by 3 bases, with 11 bases between the two germline ends. The CDR3 is made up of 13 amino acids. Germline V gene lookup returns CDR1 SEHNR and CDR2 FQNEAQ (reference sequence). CDR3 sequence: CASSFRDDTEAFF. DNA of the CDR3: TGTGCCAGCAGTTTTCGGGATGACACTGAAGCTTTCTTT.

This rearrangement joins TRBV2 to TRBJ1-5; 9 nucleotides line up with TRBD1. The V gene's germline CDR1 is SNHLY and CDR2 FYNNEI. Trimming at V came to 6 bases and at J to 0 bases, leaving 3 bases not matched to a gene. The CDR3 is made up of 15 amino acids. CDR3 DNA: TGTGCCAGCAGCCTACAGGGGGCTAGCAATCAGCCCCAGCATTTT. This encodes CASSLQGASNQPQHF. Full variable domain (rest looked up from reference TRBV2 and TRBJ1-5): EPEVTQTPSHQVTQMGQEVILRCVPISNHLYFYWYRQILGQKVEFLVSFYNNEISEKSEIFDDQFSVERPDGSNFTLKIRSTKLEDSAMYFCASSLQGASNQPQHFGDGTRLSIL.

The chain joins TRBV5-4 to TRBJ1-6, with 8 positions matching TRBD1. The CDR3 runs to 16 residues. V lost 3 bases and J lost 5; bases outside the gene matches: 7. Per germline, CDR1 SGHNT and CDR2 YYREEE (reference sequence). The CDR3 nucleotides are TGTGCCAGCAGCTATGGACAGGGTCCCCATAATTCACCCCTCCACTTT. Residues: CASSYGQGPHNSPLHF.

The chain combines TRBV6-6 with TRBJ2-7, with 10 bases matching TRBD1. The junction had 6 bases not matched to a gene; V was cut back by 6 bases and J by 4 bases. The germline CDR1 and CDR2 sequences are MNHNY and SVGAGI (reference sequence). The CDR3 is 14 residues long. CDR3 coding DNA: TGTGCCAGCAGAACCCGGGACAGGGGATACGAGCAGTACTTC. Amino acid sequence: CASRTRDRGYEQYF.

The V gene is TRBV28, the J gene TRBJ2-7; D is perhaps TRBD1 (5 bases). V dropped 2 bases and J dropped 0 bases, with 5 bases sitting between them. The germline V gene has CDR1 MDHEN and CDR2 SYDVKM. CDR3 length: 13 residues. The CDR3 DNA sequence: TGTGCCAGCAGTTTAGGGGCCTCCTACGAGCAGTACTTC. As protein: CASSLGASYEQYF. The entire variable domain, with the rest obtained from reference TRBV28 and TRBJ2-7, is as follows: DVKVTQSSRYLVKRTGEKVFLECVQDMDHENMFWYRQDPGLGLRLIYFSYDVKMKEKGDIPEGYSVSREKKERFSLILESASTNQTSMYLCASSLGASYEQYFGPGTRLTVT.

The table lists this clone with a count of one. The rearrangement uses TRBV11-2 and TRBJ1-4; D remains ambiguous. The V end lost 0 bases, the J end lost 3 bases, and 11 bases lay between the germline ends. This CDR3 has 16 residues. CDR1 SGHAT and CDR2 FQNNGV come from the germline V gene. This CDR3 reads CASSLDSVPPNEKLFF. The CDR3, as DNA: TGTGCCAGCAGCTTAGATTCGGTACCCCCTAATGAAAAACTGTTTTTT. The full variable domain, in which reference TRBV11-2 and TRBJ1-4 provide the parts outside the CDR3, is EAGVAQSPRYKIIEKRQSVAFWCNPISGHATLYWYQQILGQGPKLLIQFQNNGVVDDSQLPKDRFSAERLKGVDSTLKIQPAKLEDSAVYLCASSLDSVPPNEKLFFGSGTQLSVL.

V gene TRBV27 combines with J gene TRBJ2-2, with TRBD2 identical over 8 bases. There are 17 residues in the CDR3. The J segment lost 0 bases and the V segment lost 0 bases, leaving 3 bases of the junction unmatched. Germline CDR1 and CDR2: MNHEY and SMNVEV (reference sequence). The CDR3 DNA sequence: TGTGCCAGCAGTTTATCGATGGGACTAGCGAACACCGGGGAGCTGTTTTTT. Translation: CASSLSMGLANTGELFF.